One and the same sample provided the 13 T cell receptor beta chains below, sequenced in a study of blood T cell repertoires in COVID-19. Clones were read by immunoSEQ multiplex PCR, and TCRdb kept only the in-frame ones, dropping some. The data contain under 150,000 clones, 70% to 90% of them singletons. The sequenced sample was peripheral blood. These TCRs come from a woman aged 45-65 years with acute or convalescent COVID-19.

The V gene is TRBV7-2, the J gene TRBJ2-7; D is uncertain. Germline V gene sequence: CDR1 SGHTA, CDR2 FQGNSA. The V and J ends lost 5 bases and 4 bases respectively, with 15 bases between them. The length of the CDR3 is 14 residues. The DNA of the CDR3 is TGTGCCAGCAGCCCAAGACCAGGATTGTACGAGCAGTACTTC. Its translation: CASSPRPGLYEQYF.

The chain links TRBV5-1 to TRBJ1-4, with TRBD1 matching over 7 bases. V was clipped by 2 bases and J by 8 bases; unmatched bases: 6. The CDR3 extends over 14 amino acids. Per germline, CDR1 SGHRS and CDR2 YFSETQ. CDR3 bases: TGCGCCAGCAGCTTCAGGGGGACGGGGGAAAAACTGTTTTTT. This gives the protein CASSFRGTGEKLFF.

This chain uses TRBV27 with TRBJ1-1; maybe TRBD1 (5 bases). Trimming cost V 7 bases and J 6 bases, with 21 bases left between them. In germline, CDR1 is MNHEY, CDR2 SMNVEV (reference sequence). The CDR3 contains 15 residues. The CDR3 protein is CASTNRPGVEAEAFF. Here the CDR3 DNA reads TGTGCCAGCACCAACCGACCGGGGGTGGAGGCTGAAGCTTTCTTT.

The V and J genes are TRBV6-6 and TRBJ2-7; 9 bases are shared with TRBD1. The CDR3 contains 15 residues. Trimming cost V 5 bases and J 6 bases; bases outside gene matches: 11. Germline assignment: CDR1 MNHNY and CDR2 SVGAGI (reference sequence). CDR3 in amino acids: CASSQTATGGLEQYF. CDR3 sequence (DNA): TGTGCCAGCAGTCAAACCGCCACAGGGGGCCTCGAGCAGTACTTC.

V usage is TRBV19 and J usage is TRBJ1-6; no reliable D call. The CDR3 is made up of 14 amino acids. V dropped 4 bases and J dropped 5 bases, with 9 bases sitting between them. Germline CDR1 and CDR2: LNHDA and SQIVND (reference sequence). The CDR3 is CASSNLRDNSPLHF. The CDR3 bases are TGTGCCAGTAGTAATCTTCGCGATAATTCACCCCTCCACTTT.

The chain carries TRBV4-3 and TRBJ1-3; D is undetermined. Trimming stripped 3 bases from V and 3 bases from J, with 15 bases between. The germline V gene encodes CDR1 LGHNA and CDR2 YSLEER. The CDR3 is 16 amino acids. This chain's CDR3 is CASSHYGGNLGNTIYF. DNA for the CDR3: TGCGCCAGCAGCCATTACGGAGGGAACCTTGGAAACACCATATATTTT.

This clone occurred a few times. The chain joins TRBV2 to TRBJ2-1, with TRBD2 identical over 14 bases. Germline V CDR1 and CDR2: SNHLY, FYNNEI. The CDR3 length is 13 residues. Written as DNA, the CDR3 is TGTGCAGGGGGACTAGCGGGAGACAATGAGCAGTTCTTC. It translates to CAGGLAGDNEQFF. Filled out from reference TRBV2 and TRBJ2-1, the complete variable domain reads EPEVTQTPSHQVTQMGQEVILRCVPISNHLYFYWYRQILGQKVEFLVSFYNNEISEKSEIFDDQFSVERPDGSNFTLKIRSTKLEDSAMYFCAGGLAGDNEQFFGPGTRLTVL.

The rearrangement joins TRBV6-5 to TRBJ1-1; 7 bases line up with TRBD1. V dropped 6 bases and J dropped 3; count of bases not matched to a gene: 7. Germline CDR1 and CDR2: MNHEY and SVGAGI. The CDR3 covers 14 residues. CDR3 sequence reads: CASRVRDSDTEAFF. CDR3 coding DNA: TGTGCCAGCAGAGTCCGGGACAGTGACACTGAAGCTTTCTTT.

This clone was observed a single time. The chain is built from TRBV7-2 and TRBJ1-4; no reliable D call. From germline, CDR1 is SGHTA and CDR2 FQGNSA. Trimming left V 0 bases short and J 7 bases short, with 9 bases between. CDR3 length equals 14 residues. CDR3 sequence (DNA): TGTGCCAGCAGCTTAGCGTCGGGAGGTGAAAAACTGTTTTTT. Translated, it gives CASSLASGGEKLFF.

The V and J genes are TRBV5-1 and TRBJ2-3; D uncertain. The CDR3 consists of 16 residues. Looked up from germline, CDR1 is SGHRS and CDR2 is YFSETQ. The germline V and J ends were trimmed by 0 bases and 2 bases, with 13 bases remaining between them. CDR3: CASSLATAPNTDTQYF. Here the CDR3 DNA reads TGCGCCAGCAGCTTGGCAACAGCCCCCAACACAGATACGCAGTATTTT.

Here the CDR3 DNA reads TGTGCCAGCAGCCCGGGGACAGGGGGCAGTAGGAGCTACACCTTC. Its translation: CASSPGTGGSRSYTF. The rearrangement links TRBV7-3 to TRBJ1-2, with 12 positions matching TRBD1. V shed 5 bases and J 9 bases; nucleotides not matched to a gene: 10. Germline V gene sequence: CDR1 SGHTA, CDR2 FQGTGA. CDR3 length equals 15 residues.

The table lists this clone with a few counts. The J gene is TRBJ2-1, the V gene TRBV5-1; D is possibly TRBD1 (5 bases). CDR1 is SGHRS, CDR2 YFSETQ, per germline. Trimming stripped 1 base from V and 5 bases from J, with 10 bases between. The CDR3 consists of 14 residues. CDR3 DNA: TGCGCCAGCAGCTTGCAGACAGCGAACAATGAGCAGTTCTTC. It yields the protein CASSLQTANNEQFF.

This chain joins TRBV5-1 and TRBJ2-1; 13 bases match TRBD2. Germline V gene data show CDR1 as SGHRS and CDR2 as YFSETQ. The V segment lost 3 bases and the J segment 8 bases; nucleotides outside the gene matches: 5. There are 15 residues in the CDR3. The CDR3 nucleotides read TGCGCCAGCAGCTGGAGACTAGCGGGGGGCGATGAGCAGTTCTTC. It specifies CASSWRLAGGDEQFF.